This T cell receptor beta chain was captured in a study of molecular identifiers for immune sequencing clone quantification. The authors built bulk TCR libraries by previously described methods with listed TCR primers. TCRdb re-derived calls from the PCR reads in MiXCR, one entry per CDR3 protein. The sample carries approximately 100,000 distinct CDR3 sequences, roughly a third recorded once. Germline values: CDR1 MDHEN, CDR2 SYDVKM. The CDR3 spans 15 residues. This clonotype was detected only a few times. Germline and junction disagree at one end, which may indicate a read error. The source of this sequence is a human donor in good health. Some libraries in this study had Jurkat cell RNA spiked in. This chain links TRBV28 with TRBJ2-3; D call uncertain. The sample taken for sequencing was naive CD8+ T cells from blood, with Jurkat cell RNA spiked in. Subset defined: FACS-sorted CD8+CD4-CCR7+CD45RA+ naive T cells. DNA of the CDR3: TGTGCCAGCAGTAGTACAGAGCTAATCACAGATACGCAGTGTTTT. Translating gives CASSSTELITDTQCF.